This TCR beta chain is drawn from a study of human T cells and chemical hapten exposure. Study-wide points: No alteration of TCRs above 1 in 1000 frequency was seen with DPC sensitization.

TCRdb analysed the RACE reads with MiXCR anew, one entry per CDR3 protein. The sample lists a few hundred thousand distinct CDR3 sequences; nearly 6.5% were seen once. Germline V gene lookup returns CDR1 SGDLS and CDR2 YYNGEE. After removal of 0 bases from V and 5 bases from J, the junction contained 8 bases not matched to a gene. CDR3 size: 16 residues. Indicated time point: patch test 2, 6 weeks after DPC sensitization. The treatment was: therapeutic diphenylcyclopropenone sensitization with weekly scalp DPC. Turning to this clonotype: The antigen is undetermined.

The chain employs TRBV9 and TRBJ2-5, with 9 bases aligning to TRBD2. Material: whole blood, obtained in connection with sensitization to the hapten diphenylcyclopropenone (DPC). The sequence came from a woman between 18 and 29 years old with alopecia areata. Some clones in this sample may be carry-over from other donors' samples. This chain's CDR3 is CASSVGKRGAPETQYF. CDR3 in DNA: TGTGCCAGCAGCGTAGGGAAGCGGGGGGCCCCGGAGACCCAGTACTTC.